These 22 T cell receptor beta chains were all obtained from the same sample, sequenced in a study of blood T cell repertoires in COVID-19. The method was immunoSEQ multiplex PCR; TCRdb's version includes in-frame clones alone and lacks a portion of them. The sample shows approximately 260,000 clones, about 88% of them seen only once. Sequenced: PBMCs or T cells enriched from blood (not recorded which). Source of these receptors: a woman aged 45-59 years who had been exposed to COVID-19.

The chain links TRBV5-4 to TRBJ2-5, with 13 bases aligning to TRBD2. CDR1 and CDR2 from the germline V gene are SGHNT and YYREEE (reference sequence). The CDR3 has 19 amino acids. The junction had 12 bases not matched to a gene; V was cut back by 4 bases and J by 0 bases. For the CDR3, the DNA is TGTGCCAGCAGCATGAACCGGACTAGCGGGGGCCGGTACCAAGAGACCCAGTACTTC. Its translation: CASSMNRTSGGRYQETQYF.

The V gene is TRBV19, the J gene TRBJ1-2; D is uncertain. This CDR3 is built from 16 residues. V was pared by 6 bases and J by 3 bases, with 20 bases between. Germline-derived CDR1 and CDR2 are LNHDA and SQIVND (reference sequence). Here the CDR3 reads CASSRETVSRYYGYTF. The DNA of the CDR3 is TGTGCCAGTAGCCGGGAAACAGTCAGCCGATACTATGGCTACACCTTC.

This clone was seen a few times. V and J are TRBV6-5 and TRBJ1-2, with 10 bases aligning to TRBD1. The germline CDR1 and CDR2 sequences are MNHEY and SVGAGI. Trimming cost V 6 bases and J 6 bases; bases outside gene matches: 7. CDR3 size: 14 residues. Here the CDR3 reads CASRVGQGSDGYTF. CDR3 DNA sequence: TGTGCCAGCAGGGTGGGACAGGGGTCAGATGGCTACACCTTC.

The CDR3 loop is CSSGVGTGRNEQFF. The CDR3 bases are TGCAGCTCCGGGGTTGGGACAGGGAGGAATGAGCAGTTCTTC. V gene TRBV29-1 combines with J gene TRBJ2-1, with 9 bases that match TRBD1. This CDR3 comprises 14 residues. Unmatched junction bases numbered 12, after V lost 8 bases and J lost 7 bases. Germline V gives CDR1 SQVTM, CDR2 ANQGSEA.

The chain carries TRBV5-1 and TRBJ1-1; no firm D call. The germline V gene encodes CDR1 SGHRS and CDR2 YFSETQ. Trimming took 1 base from V and 6 from J, leaving 13 bases between them. The CDR3 length is 14 residues. The CDR3 protein is CASSLTGSSAEAFF. DNA for the CDR3: TGCGCCAGCAGCTTGACGGGAAGTTCGGCTGAAGCTTTCTTT.

The chain has TRBV5-6 and TRBJ2-1; 9 bases line up with TRBD2. Germline CDR1 SGHDT, CDR2 YYEEEE. CDR3 size: 15 residues. Losses at the gene ends were 4 bases for V and 5 bases for J; bases not matched to a gene: 7. The DNA for the CDR3 is TGTGCCAGCAGCCCAGCGGGGGGCCCCAACAATGAGCAGTTCTTC. Its protein is CASSPAGGPNNEQFF.

The rearrangement joins TRBV6-4 to TRBJ2-1; a weak D match, TRBD1 (7 bases). The V gene's germline CDR1 is MRHNA and CDR2 SNTAGT. Deletions cut 5 bases from V and 7 bases from J, with 18 bases between. This CDR3 comprises 15 residues. CDR3 protein: CASSPQGGTRNEQFF. CDR3 nucleotides: TGTGCCAGCAGTCCCCAGGGGGGAACTAGGAATGAGCAGTTCTTC.

The chain links TRBV9 to TRBJ2-3, with 13 bases aligning to TRBD2. The CDR3 has 17 amino acids. Losses at the gene ends were 4 bases for V and 5 bases for J; bases not matched to a gene: 10. The V gene's germline CDR1 is SGDLS and CDR2 YYNGEE. CDR3 protein: CASSPEGLAGWIDTQYF. The CDR3 DNA is TGTGCCAGCAGCCCCGAGGGACTAGCGGGGTGGATAGATACGCAGTATTTT.

This clone was observed a single time. The V call is TRBV18, the J call TRBJ1-2; D not resolved. V was cut by 0 bases and J by 4 bases, with 6 bases left in between. The length of the CDR3 is 13 residues. The germline gives CDR1 KGHSH, CDR2 LQKENI. CDR3 sequence: CASSPPRPYGYTF. DNA of the CDR3: TGTGCCAGCTCACCACCGAGGCCCTATGGCTACACCTTC.

The chain is built from TRBV30 and TRBJ1-6, with a possible D match to TRBD1 (6 bases). Germline CDR1 and CDR2: GTSNPN and SVGIG (reference sequence). The V gene lost 1 base and the J gene lost 9 bases, with 10 bases spanning the gap. The CDR3 runs to 13 residues. The CDR3 is CAWSEGGSSPLHF. CDR3 bases: TGTGCCTGGAGTGAAGGGGGTAGTTCACCCCTCCACTTT.

V usage is TRBV5-8 and J usage is TRBJ2-1; the match to TRBD2 covers 8 bases. Germline CDR1 and CDR2: SGHTS and YDEGEE. The length of the CDR3 is 15 residues. Trimming at V came to 0 bases and at J to 4 bases, leaving 3 bases not matched to a gene. The CDR3 DNA reads as TGTGCCAGCAGCTTGGGGCTAGCGGGTTACAATGAGCAGTTCTTC. Its translation: CASSLGLAGYNEQFF.

The chain carries TRBV13 and TRBJ2-2; tentatively, D is TRBD1 (5 bases). This CDR3 region has 15 residues. Looked up from germline, CDR1 is PRHDT and CDR2 is FYEKMQ (reference sequence). The V gene lost 7 bases and the J gene lost 5 bases, with 17 bases spanning the gap. The CDR3 DNA sequence: TGTGCCAGCACCGGTAAGGGGAAGTCGACCGGGGAGCTGTTTTTT. Translation gives CASTGKGKSTGELFF.

The V and J genes are TRBV5-4 and TRBJ1-1; possibly TRBD1 for D (6 bases). From germline, CDR1 is SGHNT and CDR2 YYREEE (reference sequence). This CDR3 has 15 residues. The V and J ends lost 4 bases and 7 bases respectively, with 20 bases between them. Written as DNA, the CDR3 is TGTGCCAGCAGCGCTATACAGGGAACCTACCGTGAAGCTTTCTTT. Protein: CASSAIQGTYREAFF.

The chain combines TRBV9 with TRBJ1-5; TRBD1 matches at 11 bases. Germline V gene sequence: CDR1 SGDLS, CDR2 YYNGEE. This CDR3 is 14 amino acids long. Trimming at V came to 4 bases and at J to 7 bases, leaving 4 bases not matched to a gene. CDR3 DNA: TGTGCCAGCAGCAGGGGACAGGGGGACCAGCCCCAGCATTTT. Encoded protein: CASSRGQGDQPQHF.

Only a few counts were recorded for this clone. V usage is TRBV5-1 and J usage is TRBJ2-1; TRBD2 might be the D (6 bases). Germline lookup yields CDR1 SGHRS and CDR2 YFSETQ. The ends were cut back, 4 bases at V and 4 bases at J, with 9 bases in the middle. This CDR3 comprises 13 residues. The CDR3 region has the DNA TGCGCCAGCAGCCCGGGACTTTACAATGAGCAGTTCTTC. Its translation is CASSPGLYNEQFF. Combining the CDR3 with reference TRBV5-1 and TRBJ2-1 gives the whole variable domain KAGVTQTPRYLIKTRGQQVTLSCSPISGHRSVSWYQQTPGQGLQFLFEYFSETQRNKGNFPGRFSGRQFSNSRSEMNVSTLELGDSALYLCASSPGLYNEQFFGPGTRLTVL.

The genes are TRBV19 and TRBJ2-3, with no clear D. Germline V gene data show CDR1 as LNHDA and CDR2 as SQIVND (reference sequence). The V end was cut by 3 bases, the J end by 3 bases, with 7 bases between. The CDR3 sequence is 13 residues long. In DNA form, the CDR3 reads TGTGCCAGTAGTATTCAGGATACAGATACGCAGTATTTT. This sequence encodes CASSIQDTDTQYF. The entire variable domain, with the rest obtained from reference TRBV19 and TRBJ2-3, is as follows: DGGITQSPKYLFRKEGQNVTLSCEQNLNHDAMYWYRQDPGQGLRLIYYSQIVNDFQKGDIAEGYSVSREKKESFPLTVTSAQKNPTAFYLCASSIQDTDTQYFGPGTRLTVL.

This clone has just one count. This chain connects TRBV9 to TRBJ1-1, with 7 positions matching TRBD1. Germline trimming cut 4 bases from V and 4 bases from J; bases unmatched to any gene: 10. CDR1 and CDR2 (germline): SGDLS, YYNGEE. This CDR3 contains 15 residues. The CDR3 coding sequence is TGTGCCAGCAGCCCCGAAGGGGGCGGCACCACTGAAGCTTTCTTT. This codes for CASSPEGGGTTEAFF.

The sample holds one count of this clone. V gene TRBV10-1 combines with J gene TRBJ2-2, with 9 bases aligning to TRBD1. CDR3 length: 17 amino acids. Germline CDR1 reads WNHNN; CDR2 reads SYGVQD (reference sequence). After removal of 5 bases from V and 0 bases from J, the junction contained 7 bases not matched to a gene. The CDR3 bases are TGCGCCAGCAGTATATTCCGGGACAGGGCGAACACCGGGGAGCTGTTTTTT. Protein product: CASSIFRDRANTGELFF.

A word on this clone: Other DNA sequences of this sample code for an identical CDR3. CDR3 nucleotide sequence: TGCGCCAGCAGCTTGGCACCAGGGGACTATGGCTACACCTTC. Residues: CASSLAPGDYGYTF. This chain links TRBV5-1 with TRBJ1-2; D is perhaps TRBD1 (6 bases). The germline V gene encodes CDR1 SGHRS and CDR2 YFSETQ. V lost 0 bases and J 3 bases, leaving 9 bases between the germline ends. The CDR3 has 14 residues.

The chain is built from TRBV28 and TRBJ1-1; 7 bases fit TRBD1. The V gene end was trimmed by 10 bases and the J gene end by 5 bases; junction bases not matched to a gene: 10. Germline values: CDR1 MDHEN, CDR2 SYDVKM. The CDR3 sequence is 13 residues long. CDR3 protein: CAIIRGKGTEAFF. The CDR3 region has the DNA TGTGCCATTATCAGGGGGAAGGGAACTGAAGCTTTCTTT.

This chain connects TRBV15 to TRBJ1-2, with D unresolved. Germline V gene lookup returns CDR1 LNHNV and CDR2 YYDKDF (reference sequence). The CDR3 runs 13 residues. V was trimmed by 0 bases and J by 6 bases, leaving 8 bases between them. The CDR3, as DNA: TGTGCCACCAGCAGAGATTACACAGATGGCTACACCTTC. As protein: CATSRDYTDGYTF. Looking up the rest from reference TRBV15 and TRBJ1-2 gives the full variable domain: DAMVIQNPRYQVTQFGKPVTLSCSQTLNHNVMYWYQQKSSQAPKLLFHYYDKDFNNEADTPDNFQSRRPNTSFCFLDIRSPGLGDTAMYLCATSRDYTDGYTFGSGTRLTVV.

The V call is TRBV7-3, the J call TRBJ2-3; possibly TRBD1 for D (5 bases). Germline CDR1 SGHTA, CDR2 FQGTGA. Trimming cost V 6 bases and J 8 bases, with 15 bases left between them. The CDR3 is 13 residues long. CDR3 sequence (DNA): TGTGCCAGCAGTACCCCAGGGAATCCTACGCAGTATTTT. As protein: CASSTPGNPTQYF.